This TCR beta chain is drawn from a study of cytomegalovirus exposure and HLA in healthy donors (dated 2017 in TCRdb). Looking at the study overall: According to an earlier analysis of several hundred of the donors, some 170 million T cells yielded 117 million unique TCR beta sequences and roughly 280 Gb of sequence data. Approximately 310 gigabases of sequencing data and 70 million to 85 million unique TCR sequences were included in an early release covering about 700 HLA-typed donors. Of the roughly 400 genotyped donors, 81% were placed in the genetic ancestry cluster associated with self-reported Caucasian donors. The aim of the study was to test whether cataloging public T cell receptors could identify signatures of past pathogen exposure. The study profiled the T cell repertoires of under 700 subjects by immunosequencing and related them to cytomegalovirus serostatus. A separate validation cohort of more than 100 different subjects was used in addition to the approximately 670-subject first cohort. To predict cytomegalovirus infection status, the study brought together high-throughput TCR immunosequencing, statistical association of individual TCRs with disease status, and machine learning. A later analysis re-examined previously published TCR beta repertoires from hundreds of donors and added high-resolution HLA genotyping to investigate patterns of TCR occurrence. The later analysis used no new phenotypic data to find candidate immune exposures, relying instead on TCR beta sequences and their occurrence across donors. In an earlier analysis of 550 to 700 of the donors, high-throughput TCR beta sequencing was used to judge whether each TCR beta V gene segment behaved as functional or pseudogenic. Alongside the repertoire data, information on donor age, sex, ethnicity and CMV serostatus was compiled. Genome-wide SNP genotypes for about 65% of the roughly 670 donors were used in a later genetic analysis, which treated that subset as a discovery cohort. All discovery cohort repertoires had been generated using a single sequencing platform. Class I and class II HLA loci were covered by the typing at four-digit resolution. The number of donors typed differed by locus, with 629-630 for A, B, C, DRB1 and DQB1, around 500 for DQA1, 606 for DPA1, and over 400 for DPB1. Four or five DR-DQ haplotypes were handled as single units for association and clustering, since linkage in the cohort was strong. Among some 400 genotyped donors of the cohort, an average of approximately 240,000 unique TCR beta nucleotide sequences was sequenced per donor, of which about 18% were non-productive.

Overall study outcomes, separate from this receptor: This cohort had only TCR beta chains sequenced, and the lack of alpha or paired-chain data limited which features could be detected. In a later analysis, TCR association rates were found to vary across HLA loci, with the most associated TCRs seen for DRB1 alleles and the fewest for HLA-C alleles. Compared with equally common non-associated chains, HLA-associated TCR beta chains in a later analysis were more clonally expanded and had lower generation probabilities. Correlated functional status among segregating V segments might reflect linkage disequilibrium, but an unknown experimental factor could not be ruled out. Over 15 rarely observed V segments, including chromosome 9 orphons, were excluded from the earlier analysis of about 610 of the donors because counts were too low. The only immune exposure information available for the cohort was CMV serostatus. In an earlier analysis of some 540 of the donors, most TCR beta V segments appeared in productive rearrangements about 87% or about 30% of the time, broadly matching IMGT annotations. Because HLA typing was unavailable for some donors at each locus, only the typed subset was used in association tests. According to a later analysis, most CMV-associated TCR beta chains appeared to be HLA-restricted, and the HLA associations seemed to be driven largely by CMV exposure. A further reported finding was that TCR beta sequences accurately predicted the HLA-A and HLA-B alleles for most subjects in the first cohort. In vitro tests confirmed that a few of the cytomegalovirus-associated TCR beta chains recognize cytomegalovirus antigens. Presence/absence analyses assumed roughly uniform sequencing depth across donors, an assumption that may not hold. Specific HLA alleles were associated with 15,000 to 20,000 TCR beta sequences at a false discovery rate of 0.05 in a later analysis. A later analysis reported that several top co-occurrence clusters appeared linked to parvovirus B19, influenza, CMV and Epstein-Barr virus. The authors suggested that the approach could potentially be generalized to other disease states and immunological phenotypes. Some IMGT-functional V segments, including TRBV6-2 and TRBV6-3, could not be distinguished by the 87-base-pair reads and were therefore excluded. V-gene and J-gene trimming of TCR beta chains was associated with a missense DCLRE1C variant in a later genetic analysis, and the association was replicated in an independent cohort. Most TCR sequences were seen in very few donors, while some public TCRs were found in many individuals. A total of 150 or so TCR beta chains were listed by the study as associated with cytomegalovirus. Strong co-occurrence of HLA alleles, especially DR and DQ, made assigning TCR associations to individual alleles difficult. A cluster of highly shared sequence variants was judged likely to be a technical artifact of the sequencing pipeline. According to a later genetic analysis, donors in an Asian-associated ancestry cluster had fewer N-insertions in productive TCRs than the roughly 700-donor mean. Cytomegalovirus status was reported to be diagnosed by the classifier with high specificity and sensitivity in both the original and validation cohorts.

Libraries came from the immunoSEQ multiplex PCR assay. For the multiplex PCR, a mixture combining 60 forward primers for TCR Vbeta segments and 13 reverse primers for TCR Jbeta segments was used. The CDR3 region of rearranged TCR beta genes was amplified from genomic DNA with a multiplex PCR assay. Amplified TCR beta libraries were sequenced as 87-base-pair reads on the Illumina HiSeq System. The study's own analysis went as follows. A later analysis tallied 75 million to 85 million unique TCR beta chains across the 666 repertoires, and around 9.9 million of those chains were shared by two or more donors. A nearest-neighbor algorithm error-corrected the raw reads and collapsed the reads into unique sequences, merging closely related sequences to remove PCR and sequencing errors. CDR3 sequences were aligned to IMGT reference sequences to assign V, D and J gene segments. For a sequence to be retained, a match of at least six nucleotides to both a V gene segment and a J gene segment was required. Rearrangements were classified as productive when the CDR3 lacked stop codons and remained in frame with V and J, and all other rearrangements were classified as non-productive. Following IMGT convention, CDR3 was defined as the stretch from the second conserved V-encoded cysteine to the conserved J-encoded phenylalanine. The earlier analysis of 450 to 750 of the donors excluded any sequence lacking an unambiguous match to a single V gene segment. An earlier analysis of approximately 590 of the donors classified V segments as functional when productive rearrangements were above 56.7% and as segregating when the standard deviation between donors was above 5%. A statistical classification framework was built for diagnosing cytomegalovirus status from the catalog of TCR beta chain sequences. V and J gene assignment, in a later analysis, came from comparing TCR nucleotide sequences with IMGT/GENE-DB human TR gene sequences. In a later analysis, CDR3 sequences and most-parsimonious VDJ recombination scenarios were assigned using the TCRdist pipeline. In a later analysis, every TCR beta chain was defined by the combination of its CDR3 amino acid sequence and its V-gene family, and reads without a unique V-gene family were dropped. In a later analysis, approximately 640 highly shared, low-generation-probability nucleotide sequences were removed to address suspected cross-contamination and a sequencing artifact. In a later analysis, a clonal expansion index for each public chain was calculated from normalized within-repertoire ranks of inferred template counts. In a later analysis, generation probabilities were computed using a VDJ recombination model fitted to out-of-frame rearrangements, and the results were checked against IGoR. A later analysis scored TCR-TCR, TCR-HLA and TCR-CMV co-occurrence with hypergeometric tests, applying a repertoire-size bias correction to TCR pairs. In a later analysis, false discovery rates were estimated by permuting HLA or CMV assignments 20 times. A later analysis grouped co-occurring TCRs with DBSCAN, adding TCRdist sequence similarity when clustering within HLA-allele-positive subsets. Co-occurrence clustering excluded repertoires with fewer than 30,000 or more than 120,000 public chains, plus five with anomalous nucleotide sharing. Not all clones reach the TCRdb copy of this immuneACCESS table, which keeps in-frame sequences only. Checked studies attribute under half of the gap to unresolved V genes and leave the rest unexplained. That table furnishes V, J and clone size, whereas the DNA furnished D and trimming. The sample table shows 170,000 or so clones, and roughly four fifths are seen once. The biggest ten clones account for over 1.5% of the sample.

On this clone itself: Its binding antigen is unknown. The input lacks base qualities; no much larger clone sits a single base away.

The cohort consisted of 670 or so healthy bone marrow donors. At the time of sampling, every cohort member was nominally healthy, though immune exposures that went unrecorded were likely present. The donor was CMV seronegative and was included in the group of several hundred seronegative cohort members. A peripheral blood sample was collected from each donor, and TCR beta sequencing was performed on peripheral blood mononuclear cells. Genomic DNA was extracted from the blood cell samples with the Qiagen DNeasy Blood Extraction Kit. Based on the germline V gene, the CDR1 and CDR2 sequences are SGHTA and FQGNSA. V ends up 5 bases short and J 4 bases short, with an unmatched junction base count of 11. Including cysteine and phenylalanine, the CDR3 has 16 amino acids. The only DNA kept is the CDR3, 48 bases in frame from the first base.

This chain is built from TRBV7-2 and TRBJ1-2; the central 9 bases match TRBD1. Sequenced input: PBMCs. This clonotype was obtained from a man aged 45-65 years in good health and CMV-seronegative. The CDR3 loop reads CASSLTGTGRSYGYTF. The nucleotide sequence reads TGTGCCAGCAGCCTTACCGGGACAGGGAGATCCTATGGCTACACCTTC.